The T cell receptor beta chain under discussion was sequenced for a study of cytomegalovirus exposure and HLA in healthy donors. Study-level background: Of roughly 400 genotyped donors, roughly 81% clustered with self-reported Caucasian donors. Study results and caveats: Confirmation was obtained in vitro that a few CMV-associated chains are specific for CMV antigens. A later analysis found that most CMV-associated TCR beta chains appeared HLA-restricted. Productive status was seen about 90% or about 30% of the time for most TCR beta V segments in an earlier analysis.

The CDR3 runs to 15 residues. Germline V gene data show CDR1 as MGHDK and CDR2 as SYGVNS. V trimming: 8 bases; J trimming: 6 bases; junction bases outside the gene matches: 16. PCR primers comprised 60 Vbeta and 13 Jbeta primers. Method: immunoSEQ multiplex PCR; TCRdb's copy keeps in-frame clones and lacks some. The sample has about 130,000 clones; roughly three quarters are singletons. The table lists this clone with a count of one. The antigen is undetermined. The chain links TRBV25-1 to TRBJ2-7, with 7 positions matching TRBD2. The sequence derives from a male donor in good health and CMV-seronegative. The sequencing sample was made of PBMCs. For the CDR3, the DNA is TGTGCCAGCGGTTGGGGGGGGACCCGCGCCGCCGAGCAGTACTTC. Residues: CASGWGGTRAAEQYF.